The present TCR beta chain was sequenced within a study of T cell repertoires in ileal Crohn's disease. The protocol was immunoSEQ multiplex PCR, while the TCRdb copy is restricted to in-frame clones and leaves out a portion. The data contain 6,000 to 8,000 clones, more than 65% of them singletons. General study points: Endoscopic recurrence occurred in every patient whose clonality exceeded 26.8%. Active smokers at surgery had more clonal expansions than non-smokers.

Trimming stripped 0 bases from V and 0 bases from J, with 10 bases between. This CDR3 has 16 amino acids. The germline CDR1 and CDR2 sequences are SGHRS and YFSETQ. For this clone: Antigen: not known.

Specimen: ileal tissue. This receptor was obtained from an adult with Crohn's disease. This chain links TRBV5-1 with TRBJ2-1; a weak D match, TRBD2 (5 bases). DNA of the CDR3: TGCGCCAGCAGCTTGGAGAGCGGATACTCCTACAATGAGCAGTTCTTC. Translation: CASSLESGYSYNEQFF.